This entry features one TCR beta chain sequence. The data originate from a study of blood T cell repertoires in COVID-19. Study information: PBMCs, B-cell-depleted T cells, or T cells provided the cDNA or gDNA that made up the material.

Assay: immunoSEQ multiplex PCR; the TCRdb copy retains only in-frame clones and omits some. The sample includes roughly 250,000 clones, approximately 90% of them seen just once. Enrolled through a virtual design, the participants were between roughly 18 and 100 years of age and came from about two dozen US areas. Categorization into cohorts depended on clinical history that participants reported. The CDR3 contains 17 residues. Germline values: CDR1 SGHTA, CDR2 FQGTGA. Trimming took 5 bases from V and 0 from J, leaving 20 bases between them. The genes are TRBV7-3 and TRBJ2-7; D is ambiguous. This receptor was taken from a man aged 35 to 55 who had recovered from COVID-19. Source material: PBMCs or T cells enriched from blood (not recorded which). Here the CDR3 DNA reads TGTGCCAGCAGCCGGGTTGAAGTAGTACCAATCTCCTACGAGCAGTACTTC. This codes for CASSRVEVVPISYEQYF. Using reference TRBV7-3 and TRBJ2-7 for the parts outside the CDR3, the full variable domain is GAGVSQTPSNKVTEKGKYVELRCDPISGHTALYWYRQSLGQGPEFLIYFQGTGAADDSGLPNDRFFAVRPEGSVSTLKIQRTERGDSAVYLCASSRVEVVPISYEQYFGPGTRLTVT.